The 30 T cell receptor beta chains below all came from one sample that was sequenced in a study of human T cells and chemical hapten exposure. TCRdb re-called the RACE reads through MiXCR, storing one row per CDR3 protein. The sample has 280,000 or so distinct CDR3 sequences, around 7.3% seen once. Time point denoted: pre-sensitization, week 0. The treatment is: therapeutic diphenylcyclopropenone sensitization with weekly scalp DPC. Sequencing used whole blood, obtained in connection with sensitization to the hapten diphenylcyclopropenone (DPC). These TCRs come from a man aged 18 to 29 with alopecia areata. Some clones in this sample may be carry-over from other donors' samples.

This clonotype was recorded at least ten times. The CDR3 sequence is CASSITTDTQYF. CDR3 bases: TGCGCCAGCAGCATAACCACAGATACGCAGTATTTT. The chain couples TRBV5-1 to TRBJ2-3, with D uncertain. With 4 bases removed from V and 2 bases from J, the gap between germline ends came to 5 bases. Per germline, CDR1 SGHRS and CDR2 YFSETQ. The CDR3 consists of 12 residues.

The gene calls are TRBV3-1 and TRBJ1-1; D ambiguous. The CDR3 runs 13 residues. The germline CDR1 and CDR2 sequences are LGHDT and YNNKEL (reference sequence). V dropped 0 bases and J dropped 9 bases, with 11 bases sitting between them. The DNA for the CDR3 is TGTGCCAGCAGCCAAGACGGGCAGACAAAAGCTTTCTTT. This codes for CASSQDGQTKAFF.

The chain employs TRBV20-1 and TRBJ2-1; a weak D match, TRBD1 (6 bases). CDR3 length equals 17 residues. V lost 2 bases and J lost 0, with 17 bases in between. CDR1 is DFQATT and CDR2 is SNEGSKA in the germline V gene (reference sequence). In DNA form, the CDR3 reads TGCAGTGCTAGACTTCCTCGACAGGTTAGCTCCTACAATGAGCAGTTCTTC. Its protein product is CSARLPRQVSSYNEQFF.

This sequence joins TRBV29-1 and TRBJ1-5, with D tentatively TRBD1 (6 bases). V lost 2 bases to trimming and J lost 7 bases, with 9 bases between them. Germline V gene data show CDR1 as SQVTM and CDR2 as ANQGSEA. This CDR3 spans 12 amino acids. CDR3 bases: TGCAGCGTTGAACTACAGGGACAGCCCCAGCATTTT. Translated, it gives CSVELQGQPQHF.

This clonotype was observed at least ten times. CDR3 in amino acids: CASSSGTGHSPLHF. For the CDR3, the DNA is TGTGCCAGCAGTTCCGGGACCGGACATTCACCCCTCCACTTT. The chain carries TRBV7-9 and TRBJ1-6; a weak D match, TRBD1 (5 bases). Trimming pared 6 bases from V and 8 bases from J, leaving 14 bases between. The germline V gene has CDR1 SEHNR and CDR2 FQNEAQ (reference sequence). The length of the CDR3 is 14 residues.

This clonotype was counted at least ten times. CDR3 sequence reads: CAINVQGISDTQYF. The CDR3 region has the DNA TGTGCCATCAACGTGCAGGGAATATCGGATACGCAGTATTTT. The chain recombines TRBV2 with TRBJ2-3; TRBD1 might be the D (5 bases). The germline CDR1 and CDR2 sequences are SNHLY and FYNNEI. CDR3 length: 14 residues. Between the trimmed V and J ends, which lost 10 bases and 6 bases, there was a span of 20 bases.

Details on this clonotype: With a much larger clone just one base away, this may be a read error. This chain connects TRBV20-1 to TRBJ2-3; unclear D gene. CDR1 DFQATT and CDR2 SNEGSKA come from the germline V gene (reference sequence). The CDR3 contains 10 residues. The CDR3 loop is CSARADTQYF. The CDR3 DNA reads TGCAGTGCGAGAGCAGATACGCAGTATTTT.

The CDR3 spells CASSSDRRSWRTDTQYF. CDR3 nucleotide sequence: TGTGCCAGCAGTTCGGACAGGCGAAGCTGGCGCACAGATACGCAGTATTTT. This chain uses TRBV6-6 with TRBJ2-3; TRBD1 agrees at 7 bases. CDR1 and CDR2 (germline): MNHNY, SVGAGI (reference sequence). The CDR3 sequence is 17 residues long. The V and J ends lost 4 bases and 1 base, in that order; junction bases with no gene match: 11.

V gene TRBV27 combines with J gene TRBJ2-3, with 9 bases lining up with TRBD2. This CDR3 contains 14 residues. The trim removed 7 bases at V and 5 bases at J, leaving 7 bases unmatched. Germline V gene data show CDR1 as MNHEY and CDR2 as SMNVEV (reference sequence). In DNA, the CDR3 is TGTGCCAGCAAACCAGCGGGGGGACTAGATACGCAGTATTTT. Translating it yields CASKPAGGLDTQYF.

This clonotype was observed at least ten times. V usage is TRBV2 and J usage is TRBJ2-4; possible D gene TRBD1, 6 bases. The CDR3 loop spans 15 amino acids. Per germline, CDR1 SNHLY and CDR2 FYNNEI. The germline V and J ends were trimmed by 0 bases and 9 bases, with 15 bases remaining between them. Written as DNA, the CDR3 is TGTGCCAGCAGTGAAGCTTCGCAGGGGTTTGGCATTCAGTACTTC. Amino acid sequence: CASSEASQGFGIQYF.

DNA for the CDR3: TGCAGTGCTCCCGGACAGCGAGAGAACATTCAGTACTTC. Encoded protein: CSAPGQRENIQYF. The chain uses TRBV20-1 and TRBJ2-4, with D possibly TRBD1 on 6 matching bases. The V end was cut by 5 bases, the J end by 7 bases, with 15 bases between. The germline CDR1 and CDR2 sequences are DFQATT and SNEGSKA (reference sequence). This CDR3 contains 13 residues.

The chain carries TRBV9 and TRBJ2-2; no clear D. Trimming cost V 3 bases and J 0 bases, with 9 bases left between them. Germline CDR1 SGDLS, CDR2 YYNGEE. This CDR3 has 15 amino acids. In nucleotides, the CDR3 is TGTGCCAGCAGCGGGGTTGTTGCGAACACCGGGGAGCTGTTTTTT. Translated, it gives CASSGVVANTGELFF. The variable domain in full, completed from reference TRBV9 and TRBJ2-2, reads DSGVTQTPKHLITATGQRVTLRCSPRSGDLSVYWYQQSLDQGLQFLIQYYNGEERAKGNILERFSAQQFPDLHSELNLSSLELGDSALYFCASSGVVANTGELFFGEGSRLTVL.

This clonotype was seen a few times. The chain has TRBV25-1 and TRBJ2-2; a possible D gene is TRBD1 (7 bases). The CDR3 has 15 residues. Germline assignment: CDR1 MGHDK and CDR2 SYGVNS. Trimming removed 3 bases from V and 5 bases from J, with 13 bases in between. The CDR3: CASSDPGGRTGELFF. The CDR3 coding sequence is TGTGCCAGCAGTGACCCAGGGGGGAGAACCGGGGAGCTGTTTTTT.

V gene TRBV29-1 combines with J gene TRBJ2-5; TRBD1 or TRBD2 may be the D gene (5 bases each). The CDR3 runs 13 residues. Per the germline V gene, CDR1 is SQVTM and CDR2 is ANQGSEA. Trimming stripped 7 bases from V and 4 bases from J, with 16 bases between. CDR3 DNA: TGCAGCGGCGCACTCGGGGCCTCAGAGACCCAGTACTTC. It codes for CSGALGASETQYF. The whole variable domain, remainder taken from reference TRBV29-1 and TRBJ2-5, is SAVISQKPSRDICQRGTSLTIQCQVDSQVTMMFWYRQQPGQSLTLIATANQGSEATYESGFVIDKFPISRPNLTFSTLTVSNMSPEDSSIYLCSGALGASETQYFGPGTRLLVL.

V usage is TRBV2 and J usage is TRBJ1-1; D ambiguous. V was pared by 3 bases and J by 3 bases, with 14 bases between. CDR1 is SNHLY and CDR2 is FYNNEI in the germline V gene. There are 15 residues in the CDR3. The CDR3 DNA reads as TGTGCCAGCAGTGATTCTGGAGGGCACGACACTGAAGCTTTCTTT. This sequence encodes CASSDSGGHDTEAFF.

The chain employs TRBV25-1 and TRBJ2-5, with 14 nucleotides matching TRBD2. There are 18 residues in the CDR3. Germline values: CDR1 MGHDK, CDR2 SYGVNS. Trimming at V came to 2 bases and at J to 0 bases, leaving 5 bases not matched to a gene. The CDR3 loop reads CASSELPTSGGDQETQYF. For the CDR3, the DNA is TGTGCCAGCAGTGAACTACCGACTAGCGGGGGGGACCAAGAGACCCAGTACTTC. The full variable domain, in which reference TRBV25-1 and TRBJ2-5 provide the parts outside the CDR3, is EADIYQTPRYLVIGTGKKITLECSQTMGHDKMYWYQQDPGMELHLIHYSYGVNSTEKGDLSSESTVSRIRTEHFPLTLESARPSHTSQYLCASSELPTSGGDQETQYFGPGTRLLVL.

Ten or more counts support this clonotype. V usage is TRBV5-6 and J usage is TRBJ1-6; 10 bases are a match to TRBD1. J gave up 4 bases and V 4 bases, and 5 bases lay outside the gene matches. CDR3 length: 16 residues. Germline CDR1 reads SGHDT; CDR2 reads YYEEEE. CDR3 sequence: CASSKDRGAYNSPLHF. Written as DNA, the CDR3 is TGTGCCAGCAGCAAGGACAGGGGGGCTTATAATTCACCCCTCCACTTT.

Only a few counts were recorded for this clonotype. The chain uses TRBV6-6 and TRBJ2-5; tentatively, D is TRBD2 (6 bases). Germline V lookup: CDR1 MNHNY, CDR2 SVGAGI (reference sequence). Deletions cut 0 bases from V and 5 bases from J, with 10 bases between. The CDR3 length is 14 residues. The CDR3 DNA is TGTGCCAGCAGTTACTCCCTGGGACTTGAGACCCAGTACTTC. It codes for CASSYSLGLETQYF.

This clonotype was counted at least ten times. The J gene is TRBJ1-1, the V gene TRBV12-3 or TRBV12-4, with D possibly being TRBD1 (6 bases). The CDR3 consists of 13 residues. Deletions cut 5 bases from V and 11 bases from J, with 18 bases between. CDR3 loop: CASSPRTARRAFF. CDR3 sequence (DNA): TGTGCCAGCAGTCCCCGGACAGCCAGGAGGGCTTTCTTT.

This clonotype was seen many times. The V call is TRBV6-5, the J call TRBJ1-5; 9 positions match TRBD1. Germline V gene sequence: CDR1 MNHEY, CDR2 SVGAGI. After removal of 6 bases from V and 6 bases from J, the junction contained 9 bases not matched to a gene. This CDR3 contains 15 residues. The CDR3 spells CASSSGTGNSQPQHF. CDR3 bases: TGTGCCAGCAGCTCCGGGACAGGGAATTCTCAGCCCCAGCATTTT.

The chain is built from TRBV12-3 or TRBV12-4 and TRBJ1-2; D unclear. Trimming pared 7 bases from V and 4 bases from J, leaving 16 bases between. The CDR3 is made up of 14 amino acids. The CDR3 loop is CASTRRAETYGYTF. The DNA of the CDR3 is TGTGCCAGCACCCGAAGGGCAGAGACCTATGGCTACACCTTC.

The CDR3 DNA sequence: TGCAGTGCTAGCATGTTCGGGGGTCATGGCTACACCTTC. Encoded protein: CSASMFGGHGYTF. The V gene is TRBV20-1, the J gene TRBJ1-2; D may be TRBD1 (5 bases). The CDR3 is 13 amino acids. Trimming took off 3 bases at V and 6 bases at J, with 14 bases between the two ends. CDR1 and CDR2 from the germline V gene are DFQATT and SNEGSKA (reference sequence).

This clonotype was seen at least ten times. The rearrangement links TRBV28 to TRBJ1-6; 9 bases match TRBD1. Germline V gene data show CDR1 as MDHEN and CDR2 as SYDVKM. V gave up 3 bases and J gave up 1 base; unmatched junction bases: 13. The CDR3 has 20 residues. This CDR3 is CASSFYRDRVVNSYNSPLHF. CDR3 in DNA: TGTGCCAGCAGTTTTTACCGGGACAGGGTCGTTAATTCCTATAATTCACCCCTCCACTTT.

This clonotype was observed many times. The chain joins TRBV9 to TRBJ2-7; TRBD1 agrees at 8 bases. From germline, CDR1 is SGDLS and CDR2 YYNGEE. With V trimmed by 1 base and J by 1 base, 1 base remained unmatched. CDR3 length: 14 residues. The CDR3 bases are TGTGCCAGCAGCGTAAGACAGGGGTCCTACGAGCAGTACTTC. This encodes CASSVRQGSYEQYF.

The sample holds a few counts of this clonotype. V gene TRBV4-2 combines with J gene TRBJ2-4; D assignment may be TRBD1 or TRBD2 (6 bases each). V was shortened by 5 bases and J by 3 bases, with 17 bases between the two germline ends. In germline, CDR1 is LGHNA, CDR2 YNFKEQ. The CDR3 contains 16 residues. This CDR3 is CASSESEQGGKNIQYF. The CDR3 nucleotides are TGTGCCAGCAGCGAATCCGAACAGGGAGGCAAAAACATTCAGTACTTC.

This clonotype showed up just a few times. V gene TRBV7-2 combines with J gene TRBJ2-1; TRBD2 is a possible D gene (5 bases). V shed 5 bases and J shed 9 bases, with 20 bases lying between them. CDR3 length: 15 amino acids. Germline-derived CDR1 and CDR2 are SGHTA and FQGNSA. The CDR3 spells CASSQLVSPGGEQFF. CDR3 DNA: TGTGCCAGCAGCCAGCTAGTAAGCCCAGGAGGTGAGCAGTTCTTC. Full variable domain (missing parts from reference TRBV7-2 and TRBJ2-1): GAGVSQSPSNKVTEKGKDVELRCDPISGHTALYWYRQSLGQGLEFLIYFQGNSAPDKSGLPSDRFSAERTGGSVSTLTIQRTQQEDSAVYLCASSQLVSPGGEQFFGPGTRLTVL.

This sequence joins TRBV10-3 and TRBJ1-1; D might be TRBD1 (6 bases). Germline CDR1 ENHRY, CDR2 SYGVKD. The CDR3 has 13 amino acids. This CDR3 is CVHRARGDTEAFF. CDR3 coding DNA: TGTGTGCACAGGGCCCGGGGGGACACTGAAGCTTTCTTT.

The rearrangement uses TRBV7-9 and TRBJ1-3; D possibly corresponds to TRBD1 (5 bases). V lost 5 bases, J lost 0 bases, and 17 bases lay in between. The CDR3 is 17 residues long. Germline lookup yields CDR1 SEHNR and CDR2 FQNEAQ (reference sequence). The CDR3 bases are TGTGCCAGCAGCAGGGGTGGCATACCGACCTCTGGAAACACCATATATTTT. This codes for CASSRGGIPTSGNTIYF.

This clonotype appeared a few times. The rearrangement joins TRBV29-1 to TRBJ2-7; D may be TRBD1 (5 bases). V was clipped by 3 bases and J by 6 bases, with 15 bases between them. This CDR3 has 13 amino acids. The V gene's germline CDR1 is SQVTM and CDR2 ANQGSEA. This chain's CDR3 is CSVDKGQGSEQYF. CDR3 nucleotide sequence: TGCAGCGTTGATAAGGGGCAGGGTTCCGAGCAGTACTTC.

This clonotype was seen a few times. CDR3 region: CASSSGPRGGQPQHF. In DNA form, the CDR3 reads TGTGCCAGCAGTTCCGGGCCCCGAGGGGGACAGCCCCAGCATTTT. V gene TRBV27 combines with J gene TRBJ1-5; the D gene is possibly TRBD1 (6 bases). Looked up from germline, CDR1 is MNHEY and CDR2 is SMNVEV (reference sequence). V gave up 4 bases and J gave up 7 bases, with 17 bases separating them. This CDR3 has 15 amino acids.